This TCR beta chain came from a study of T-cell memory formation after mild COVID-19. Whole-study context: Among the donors, TCR clusters were largely specific to each donor. The study, taken as a whole, reports: CD4+ clones that contracted lay mainly in CM and EM; CD8+ ones lay in EMRA. Prior to infection, memory already included some responding clones, suggesting cross-reactive memory joined.

In the case of this clonotype: Antigen specificity is unknown.

MiXCR was run by TCRdb on the 5' RACE reads, yielding one entry per CDR3 protein. The sample consists of around 500,000 distinct CDR3 sequences, about 18% of them appearing once. What was sequenced was PBMCs or a T cell subset sorted from them (not recorded which). The clonotype was recovered from an adult woman who had mild COVID-19 (a few samples of this study predate the infection). Cell type and time point are not known.

The CDR3 sequence: CASRPTTGDQPQHF. CDR3 DNA: TGTGCCAGCAGACCGACGACAGGGGATCAGCCCCAGCATTTT. This rearrangement joins TRBV6-1 to TRBJ1-5; TRBD1 matches 8 bases. The ends lost 6 bases at V and 5 bases at J; junction bases unmatched: 6. The CDR3 loop spans 14 amino acids. Germline values: CDR1 MNHNS, CDR2 SASEGT.